This paragraph covers one T cell receptor beta chain sequence. From germline, CDR1 is MNHEY and CDR2 SMNVEV (reference sequence). V gave up 3 bases and J gave up 9 bases; unmatched junction bases: 4. The CDR3 has 14 amino acids. The data are from a study of cytomegalovirus exposure and HLA in healthy donors. TCRdb keeps only in-frame clones here, not all; method: immunoSEQ multiplex PCR. The sample carries 200,000 to 250,000 clones, approximately 87% recorded once. The chain links TRBV27 to TRBJ1-6; 8 bases map to TRBD1. Material for sequencing was PBMCs. This receptor was taken from a man in his late teens or twenties in good health and CMV-seronegative. The CDR3 DNA reads TGTGCCAGCAGTTTGAACAGGGGGGGTTCACCCCTCCACTTT. Translating it yields CASSLNRGGSPLHF.